Listed below are T cell receptor beta chains from one sample, sequenced in a study of CD8+CD57+ T cells in acquired aplastic anemia. Via MiXCR, TCRdb re-called the reads, giving one row per CDR3 protein. This sample has 150,000 to 180,000 distinct CDR3 sequences, with less than 60% found just once. Sequencing was carried out using sorted CD4+, CD8+, or CD8+CD57+ T cells (not recorded which) from PBMCs. All receptors come from a human donor with aplastic anemia. Each CDR3 is given with its conserved first and last residue. A D gene is named only where the DNA matches it firmly. The size of a clone is reported for some rows only, either as once, few or many, or as a class for expanded clones.

D gene: -; clone size: -; V gene: TRBV7-8; J gene: TRBJ1-1; CDR3 protein: CASSQYTEAFF; CDR3 DNA: TGTGCCAGCAGCCAATACACTGAAGCTTTCTTT
D gene: -; clone size: many; V gene: TRBV19; J gene: TRBJ2-7; CDR3 protein: CASSLSVIHSYEQYF; CDR3 DNA: TGTGCCAGTAGCCTCTCGGTCATCCACTCCTACGAGCAGTACTTC
D gene: -; clone size: -; V gene: TRBV4-3; J gene: TRBJ1-3; CDR3 protein: CASSQEGADSGNTIYF; CDR3 DNA: TGCGCCAGCAGCCAAGAGGGGGCGGACTCTGGAAACACCATATATTTT
D gene: TRBD2; clone size: many; V gene: TRBV7-2; J gene: TRBJ2-3; CDR3 protein: CASSLWGLAEQYF; CDR3 DNA: TGTGCCAGCAGCTTATGGGGACTAGCGGAGCAGTATTTT
D gene: -; clone size: -; V gene: TRBV20-1; J gene: TRBJ1-6; CDR3 protein: CSASPGSGWANSPLHF; CDR3 DNA: TGCAGTGCTAGTCCAGGGTCGGGGTGGGCTAATTCACCCCTCCACTTT
D gene: TRBD2; clone size: many; V gene: TRBV13; J gene: TRBJ2-7; CDR3 protein: CASSLVAGGPEQYF; CDR3 DNA: TGTGCCAGCAGCTTAGTAGCGGGGGGGCCAGAGCAGTACTTC
D gene: -; clone size: few; V gene: TRBV7-9; J gene: TRBJ2-2; CDR3 protein: CASRLTNTGELFF; CDR3 DNA: TGTGCCAGCAGGCTGACGAACACCGGGGAGCTGTTTTTT
D gene: TRBD1; clone size: -; V gene: TRBV11-2; J gene: TRBJ2-7; CDR3 protein: CASSLEGQGGSYEQYF; CDR3 DNA: TGTGCCAGCAGCTTAGAGGGACAGGGAGGTTCCTACGAGCAGTACTTC
D gene: -; clone size: many; V gene: TRBV4-1; J gene: TRBJ2-1; CDR3 protein: CASTEEAGRYNEQFF; CDR3 DNA: TGCGCCAGCACCGAGGAGGCGGGGCGGTACAATGAGCAGTTCTTC
D gene: -; clone size: many; V gene: TRBV4-1; J gene: TRBJ2-7; CDR3 protein: CASSQVMEGEQYF; CDR3 DNA: TGCGCCAGCAGCCAAGTTATGGAGGGCGAGCAGTACTTC
D gene: -; clone size: few; V gene: TRBV28; J gene: TRBJ2-7; CDR3 protein: CASSYDRNRLEYEQYF; CDR3 DNA: TGTGCCAGCAGTTACGACCGAAACAGGCTAGAGTACGAGCAGTACTTC
D gene: -; clone size: once; V gene: TRBV20-1; J gene: TRBJ1-1; CDR3 protein: CSYDGGAMNTEAFF; CDR3 DNA: TGCAGTTACGACGGCGGGGCAATGAACACTGAAGCTTTCTTT
D gene: TRBD2; clone size: -; V gene: TRBV20-1; J gene: TRBJ2-3; CDR3 protein: CSAWTSGGADTQYF; CDR3 DNA: TGCAGTGCGTGGACTAGCGGGGGGGCAGATACGCAGTATTTT
D gene: -; clone size: -; V gene: TRBV7-2; J gene: TRBJ2-1; CDR3 protein: CASSFFNNEQFF; CDR3 DNA: TGTGCCAGCAGCTTTTTCAACAATGAGCAGTTCTTC
D gene: TRBD1; clone size: -; V gene: TRBV7-9; J gene: TRBJ1-1; CDR3 protein: CASPTGDGTEAFF; CDR3 DNA: TGTGCCAGCCCGACAGGGGATGGGACTGAAGCTTTCTTT
D gene: -; clone size: few; V gene: TRBV15; J gene: TRBJ1-6; CDR3 protein: CATSRASGTGNSPLHF; CDR3 DNA: TGTGCCACCAGCAGAGCGTCCGGGACCGGTAATTCACCCCTCCACTTT
D gene: TRBD2; clone size: once; V gene: TRBV12-3/TRBV12-4; J gene: TRBJ2-5; CDR3 protein: CASSGTSGSGETQYF; CDR3 DNA: TGTGCCAGCAGTGGGACTAGCGGGAGCGGCGAGACCCAGTACTTC
D gene: TRBD2; clone size: many; V gene: TRBV3-1; J gene: TRBJ2-3; CDR3 protein: CASSTAGGRTDTQYF; CDR3 DNA: TGTGCCAGCAGCACCGCGGGGGGCCGAACAGATACGCAGTATTTT
D gene: -; clone size: many; V gene: TRBV6-2/TRBV6-3; J gene: TRBJ2-5; CDR3 protein: CASSYQTEETQYF; CDR3 DNA: TGTGCCAGCAGTTACCAGACAGAAGAGACCCAGTACTTC
D gene: -; clone size: many; V gene: TRBV7-2; J gene: TRBJ2-2; CDR3 protein: CASSGVGGQRTGELFF; CDR3 DNA: TGTGCCAGCAGCGGGGTAGGGGGGCAGCGGACCGGGGAGCTGTTTTTT
D gene: TRBD2; clone size: many; V gene: TRBV20-1; J gene: TRBJ2-3; CDR3 protein: CSARGWGDGGGPTDTQYF; CDR3 DNA: TGCAGTGCTAGGGGCTGGGGAGATGGCGGGGGACCCACAGATACGCAGTATTTT
D gene: TRBD1; clone size: -; V gene: TRBV9; J gene: TRBJ2-1; CDR3 protein: CASSVRTGGYFDEQFF; CDR3 DNA: TGTGCCAGCAGCGTTCGAACAGGGGGCTATTTCGATGAGCAGTTCTTC
D gene: TRBD1; clone size: many; V gene: TRBV27; J gene: TRBJ2-7; CDR3 protein: CASSLGQSSYEQYF; CDR3 DNA: TGTGCCAGCAGTCTGGGACAGAGCTCCTACGAGCAGTACTTC
D gene: -; clone size: -; V gene: TRBV10-1; J gene: TRBJ2-7; CDR3 protein: CASSVADQSYEQYF; CDR3 DNA: TGCGCCAGCAGCGTAGCGGACCAGTCCTACGAGCAGTACTTC
D gene: -; clone size: -; V gene: TRBV20-1; J gene: TRBJ2-5; CDR3 protein: CSASGRAWETQYF; CDR3 DNA: TGCAGTGCTTCGGGCAGGGCTTGGGAGACCCAGTACTTC
D gene: -; clone size: few; V gene: TRBV10-3; J gene: TRBJ1-5; CDR3 protein: CATHSVDSHPSNQPQHF; CDR3 DNA: TGTGCCACCCACTCGGTGGACAGTCACCCTAGCAATCAGCCCCAGCATTTT
D gene: -; clone size: -; V gene: TRBV7-9; J gene: TRBJ2-7; CDR3 protein: CASSVADAGWTEQYF; CDR3 DNA: TGTGCCAGCAGCGTAGCTGACGCGGGCTGGACCGAGCAGTACTTC
D gene: -; clone size: few; V gene: TRBV11-1; J gene: TRBJ2-6; CDR3 protein: CASSLAGLEGNRFLSGANVLTF; CDR3 DNA: TGTGCCAGCAGCTTAGCCGGATTAGAAGGGAACAGGTTCCTCTCTGGGGCCAACGTCCTGACTTTC
D gene: -; clone size: -; V gene: TRBV7-9; J gene: TRBJ2-7; CDR3 protein: CATSRPGGYEQYF; CDR3 DNA: TGTGCCACCAGCAGACCCGGAGGATACGAGCAGTACTTC
D gene: -; clone size: medium-sized; V gene: TRBV5-4; J gene: TRBJ2-7; CDR3 protein: CASSLEGYEQYF; CDR3 DNA: TGTGCCAGCAGCTTAGAGGGCTACGAGCAGTACTTC
D gene: -; clone size: many; V gene: TRBV4-2; J gene: TRBJ1-5; CDR3 protein: CASSQRLGNQPQHF; CDR3 DNA: TGTGCCAGCAGCCAGCGGCTGGGCAATCAGCCCCAGCATTTT
D gene: -; clone size: -; V gene: TRBV2; J gene: TRBJ2-7; CDR3 protein: CASNMEGSYEQYF; CDR3 DNA: TGTGCCAGCAATATGGAGGGGTCCTACGAGCAGTACTTC
D gene: -; clone size: -; V gene: TRBV20-1; J gene: TRBJ2-7; CDR3 protein: CSARRVASPYEQYF; CDR3 DNA: TGCAGTGCTCGCAGGGTAGCGTCCCCCTACGAGCAGTACTTC
D gene: -; clone size: -; V gene: TRBV29-1; J gene: TRBJ2-6; CDR3 protein: CSVPTSRGALTF; CDR3 DNA: TGCAGCGTCCCAACCTCCAGAGGCGCCCTGACTTTC
D gene: -; clone size: -; V gene: TRBV15; J gene: TRBJ2-1; CDR3 protein: CAAQTGIDNEQFF; CDR3 DNA: TGTGCCGCGCAAACCGGGATTGACAATGAGCAGTTCTTC
D gene: -; clone size: -; V gene: TRBV10-3; J gene: TRBJ2-7; CDR3 protein: CAISRQYEQYF; CDR3 DNA: TGTGCCATCAGCCGACAGTACGAGCAGTACTTC
D gene: -; clone size: -; V gene: TRBV25-1; J gene: TRBJ2-7; CDR3 protein: CASSESAGKFYEQYF; CDR3 DNA: TGTGCCAGCAGTGAATCTGCGGGGAAATTCTACGAGCAGTACTTC
D gene: -; clone size: -; V gene: TRBV20-1; J gene: TRBJ1-2; CDR3 protein: CSAPKTGTYGYTF; CDR3 DNA: TGCAGTGCTCCCAAGACAGGTACCTATGGCTACACCTTC
D gene: TRBD2; clone size: many; V gene: TRBV4-2; J gene: TRBJ2-3; CDR3 protein: CASSPLAGGPADTQYF; CDR3 DNA: TGTGCCAGCAGCCCTCTAGCGGGGGGGCCCGCAGATACGCAGTATTTT
D gene: -; clone size: -; V gene: TRBV12-3/TRBV12-4; J gene: TRBJ1-3; CDR3 protein: CASSDWGSGNTIYF; CDR3 DNA: TGTGCCAGCTCCGACTGGGGCTCTGGAAACACCATATATTTT
D gene: -; clone size: -; V gene: TRBV7-2; J gene: TRBJ2-5; CDR3 protein: CASSLVETQYF; CDR3 DNA: TGTGCCAGCAGCTTAGTTGAGACCCAGTACTTC
D gene: -; clone size: -; V gene: TRBV11-2; J gene: TRBJ2-1; CDR3 protein: CASSPTPSYNEQFF; CDR3 DNA: TGTGCCAGCAGCCCGACACCCTCCTACAATGAGCAGTTCTTC
D gene: TRBD2; clone size: few; V gene: TRBV19; J gene: TRBJ2-7; CDR3 protein: CASSIGSGATYEQYF; CDR3 DNA: TGTGCCAGTAGTATAGGAAGCGGGGCGACCTACGAGCAGTACTTC
D gene: TRBD2; clone size: -; V gene: TRBV11-2; J gene: TRBJ2-1; CDR3 protein: CASRDLAGGHNEQFF; CDR3 DNA: TGTGCCAGCAGGGACCTAGCGGGGGGGCACAATGAGCAGTTCTTC
D gene: -; clone size: many; V gene: TRBV11-1; J gene: TRBJ1-1; CDR3 protein: CASRSDYRATEAFF; CDR3 DNA: TGTGCCAGCAGATCCGATTACAGGGCCACTGAAGCTTTCTTT
D gene: TRBD1; clone size: -; V gene: TRBV7-2; J gene: TRBJ1-1; CDR3 protein: CASSFFGTGLSEAFF; CDR3 DNA: TGTGCCAGCAGCTTTTTTGGGACAGGCCTTTCTGAAGCTTTCTTT